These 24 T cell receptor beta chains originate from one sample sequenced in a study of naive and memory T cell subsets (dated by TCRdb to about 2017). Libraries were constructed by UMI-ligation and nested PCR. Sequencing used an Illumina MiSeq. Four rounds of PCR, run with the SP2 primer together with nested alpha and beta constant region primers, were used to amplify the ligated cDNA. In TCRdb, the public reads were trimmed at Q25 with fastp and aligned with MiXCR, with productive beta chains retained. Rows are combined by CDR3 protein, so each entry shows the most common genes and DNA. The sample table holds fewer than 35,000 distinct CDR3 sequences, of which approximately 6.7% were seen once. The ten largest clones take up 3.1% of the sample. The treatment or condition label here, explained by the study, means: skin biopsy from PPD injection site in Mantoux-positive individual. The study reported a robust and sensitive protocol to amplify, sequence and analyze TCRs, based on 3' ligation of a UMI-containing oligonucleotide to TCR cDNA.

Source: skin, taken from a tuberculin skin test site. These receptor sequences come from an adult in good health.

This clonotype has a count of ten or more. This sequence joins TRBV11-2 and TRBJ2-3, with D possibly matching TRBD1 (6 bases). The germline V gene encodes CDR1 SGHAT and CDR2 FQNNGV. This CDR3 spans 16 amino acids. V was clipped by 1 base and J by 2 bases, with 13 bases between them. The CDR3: CASSLGRRTDTDTQYF. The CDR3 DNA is TGTGCCAGCAGCTTAGGGCGCCGGACAGACACAGATACGCAGTATTTT.

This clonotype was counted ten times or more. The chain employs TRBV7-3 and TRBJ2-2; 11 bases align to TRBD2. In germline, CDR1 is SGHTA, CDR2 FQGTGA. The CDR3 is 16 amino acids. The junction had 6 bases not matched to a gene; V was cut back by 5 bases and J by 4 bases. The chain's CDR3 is CASSLIAGGPTGELFF. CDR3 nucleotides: TGTGCCAGCAGCCTCATAGCGGGGGGGCCCACCGGGGAGCTGTTTTTT. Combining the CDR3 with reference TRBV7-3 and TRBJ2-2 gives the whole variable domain GAGVSQTPSNKVTEKGKYVELRCDPISGHTALYWYRQSLGQGPEFLIYFQGTGAADDSGLPNDRFFAVRPEGSVSTLKIQRTERGDSAVYLCASSLIAGGPTGELFFGEGSRLTVL.

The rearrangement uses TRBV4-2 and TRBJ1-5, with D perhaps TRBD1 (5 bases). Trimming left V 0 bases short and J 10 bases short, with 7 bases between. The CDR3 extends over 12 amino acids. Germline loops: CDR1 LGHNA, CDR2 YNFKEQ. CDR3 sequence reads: CASSQEQGPQHF. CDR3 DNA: TGTGCCAGCAGCCAAGAGCAGGGACCCCAGCATTTT.

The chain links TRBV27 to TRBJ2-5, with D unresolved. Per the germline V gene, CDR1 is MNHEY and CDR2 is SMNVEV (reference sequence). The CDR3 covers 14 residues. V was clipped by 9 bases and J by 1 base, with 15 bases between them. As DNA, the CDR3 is TGTGCCAGATACCCCGGGCTTACCCAAGAGACCCAGTACTTC. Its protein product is CARYPGLTQETQYF.

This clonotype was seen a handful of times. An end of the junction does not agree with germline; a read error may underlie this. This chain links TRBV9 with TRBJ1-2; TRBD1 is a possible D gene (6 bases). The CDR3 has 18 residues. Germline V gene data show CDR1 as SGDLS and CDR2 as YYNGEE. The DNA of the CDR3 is TGTGCCAGCAGCGGGGGCCTAGCGGGGGCTCCTACTAACTATGGCGACACCTTC. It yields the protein CASSGGLAGAPTNYGDTF. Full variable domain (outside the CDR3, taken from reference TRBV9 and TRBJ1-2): DSGVTQTPKHLITATGQRVTLRCSPRSGDLSVYWYQQSLDQGLQFLIQYYNGEERAKGNILERFSAQQFPDLHSELNLSSLELGDSALYFCASSGGLAGAPTNYGDTFGSGTRLTVV.

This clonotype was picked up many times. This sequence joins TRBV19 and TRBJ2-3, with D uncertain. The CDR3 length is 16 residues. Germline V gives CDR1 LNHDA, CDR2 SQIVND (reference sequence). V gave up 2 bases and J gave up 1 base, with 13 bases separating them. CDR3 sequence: CASSITSAIRTDTQYF. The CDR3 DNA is TGTGCCAGTAGTATAACGTCAGCGATCCGCACAGATACGCAGTATTTT.

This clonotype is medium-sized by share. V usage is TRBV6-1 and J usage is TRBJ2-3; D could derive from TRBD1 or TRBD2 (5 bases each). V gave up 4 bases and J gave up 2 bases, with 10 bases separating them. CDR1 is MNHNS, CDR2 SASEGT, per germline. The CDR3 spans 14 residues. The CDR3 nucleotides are TGTGCCAGCAGTGTTCCGGGACCCACAGATACGCAGTATTTT. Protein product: CASSVPGPTDTQYF.

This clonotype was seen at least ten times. DNA for the CDR3: TGTGCCAGCAGTCGACAGGGCGCGAACACCGGGGAGCTGTTTTTT. Amino acids: CASSRQGANTGELFF. V usage is TRBV12-3 or TRBV12-4 and J usage is TRBJ2-2; TRBD1 aligns across 7 bases. V trimming: 5 bases; J trimming: 0 bases; junction bases outside the gene matches: 3. The CDR3 length is 15 residues.

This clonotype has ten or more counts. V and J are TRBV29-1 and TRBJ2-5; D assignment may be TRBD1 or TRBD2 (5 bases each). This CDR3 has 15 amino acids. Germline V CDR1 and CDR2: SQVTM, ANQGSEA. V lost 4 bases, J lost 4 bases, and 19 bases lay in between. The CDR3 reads CSVGVLGVQGETQYF. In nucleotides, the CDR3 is TGCAGCGTTGGGGTGCTCGGGGTCCAGGGAGAGACCCAGTACTTC.

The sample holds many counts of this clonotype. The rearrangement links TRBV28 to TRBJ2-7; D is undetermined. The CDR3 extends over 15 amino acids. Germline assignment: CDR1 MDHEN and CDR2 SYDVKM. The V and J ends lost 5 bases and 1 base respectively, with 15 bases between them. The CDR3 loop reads CASSHLARRSYEQYF. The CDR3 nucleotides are TGTGCCAGCAGTCACCTTGCCCGTCGTTCCTACGAGCAGTACTTC.

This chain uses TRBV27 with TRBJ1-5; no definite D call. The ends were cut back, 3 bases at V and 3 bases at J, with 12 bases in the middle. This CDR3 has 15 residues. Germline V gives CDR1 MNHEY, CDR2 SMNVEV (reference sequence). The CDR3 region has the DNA TGTGCCAGCAGTTTTTTTTCGGGGAACAATCAGCCCCAGCATTTT. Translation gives CASSFFSGNNQPQHF.

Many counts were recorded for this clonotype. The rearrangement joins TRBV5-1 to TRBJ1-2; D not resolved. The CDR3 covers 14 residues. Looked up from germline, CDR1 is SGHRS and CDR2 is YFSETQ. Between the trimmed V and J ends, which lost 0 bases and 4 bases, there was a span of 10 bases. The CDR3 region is CASSLAAGVYGYTF. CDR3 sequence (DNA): TGCGCCAGCAGCTTGGCGGCAGGAGTCTATGGCTACACCTTC.

The CDR3 DNA reads as TGTGCCAGCAGCAGGGGTACCCAGCCCCAGCATTTT. It codes for CASSRGTQPQHF. The gene calls are TRBV2 and TRBJ1-5; D may be TRBD1 (6 bases). Germline-derived CDR1 and CDR2 are SNHLY and FYNNEI. The V and J ends lost 6 bases and 7 bases respectively, with 10 bases between them. There are 12 residues in the CDR3.

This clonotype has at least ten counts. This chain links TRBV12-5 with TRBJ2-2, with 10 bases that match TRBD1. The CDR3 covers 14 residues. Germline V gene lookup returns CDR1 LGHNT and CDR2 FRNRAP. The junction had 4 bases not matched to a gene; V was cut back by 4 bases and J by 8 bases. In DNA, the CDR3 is TGTGCTAGTGGTTCCGGGACAGGGGCGGGGGAGCTGTTTTTT. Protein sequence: CASGSGTGAGELFF.

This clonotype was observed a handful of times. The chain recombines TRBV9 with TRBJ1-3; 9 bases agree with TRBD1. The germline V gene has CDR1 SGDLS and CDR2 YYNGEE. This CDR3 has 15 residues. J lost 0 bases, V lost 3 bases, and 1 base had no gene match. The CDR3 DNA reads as TGTGCCAGCAGCGCGACAGGGGGCTCTGGAAACACCATATATTTT. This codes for CASSATGGSGNTIYF.

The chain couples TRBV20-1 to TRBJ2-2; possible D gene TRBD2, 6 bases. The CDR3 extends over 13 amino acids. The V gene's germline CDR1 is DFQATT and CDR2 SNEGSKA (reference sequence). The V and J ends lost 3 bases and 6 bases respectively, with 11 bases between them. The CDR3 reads CSARFGGSGELFF. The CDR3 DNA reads TGCAGTGCTAGGTTTGGGGGGTCCGGGGAGCTGTTTTTT.

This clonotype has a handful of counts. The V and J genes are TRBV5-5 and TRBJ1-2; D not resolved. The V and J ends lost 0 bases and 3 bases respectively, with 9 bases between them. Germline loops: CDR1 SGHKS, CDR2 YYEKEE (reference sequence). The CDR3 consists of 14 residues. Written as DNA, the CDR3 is TGTGCCAGCAGCTTGGAGCCGTGGGACTATGGCTACACCTTC. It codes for CASSLEPWDYGYTF.

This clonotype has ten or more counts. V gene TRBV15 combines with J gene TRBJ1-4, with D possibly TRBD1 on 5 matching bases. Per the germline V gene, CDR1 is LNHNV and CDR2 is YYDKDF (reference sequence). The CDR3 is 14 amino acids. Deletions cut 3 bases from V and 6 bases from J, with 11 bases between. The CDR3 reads CATSRGDGDEKLFF. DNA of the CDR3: TGTGCCACCAGCAGGGGGGACGGTGATGAAAAACTGTTTTTT.

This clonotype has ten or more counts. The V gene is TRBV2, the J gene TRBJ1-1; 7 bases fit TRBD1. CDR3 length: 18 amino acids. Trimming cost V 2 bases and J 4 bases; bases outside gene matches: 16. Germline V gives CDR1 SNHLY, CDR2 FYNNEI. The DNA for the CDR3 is TGTGCCAGCAGTGAACCACAGGGGAGTACTCGGCAAACCACTGAAGCTTTCTTT. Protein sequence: CASSEPQGSTRQTTEAFF.

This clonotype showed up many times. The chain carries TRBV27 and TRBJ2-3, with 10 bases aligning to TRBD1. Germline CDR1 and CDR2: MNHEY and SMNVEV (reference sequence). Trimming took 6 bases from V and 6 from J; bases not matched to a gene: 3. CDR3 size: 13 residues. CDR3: CASRTGGLDTQYF. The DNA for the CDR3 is TGTGCCAGCAGGACAGGGGGCTTGGATACGCAGTATTTT.

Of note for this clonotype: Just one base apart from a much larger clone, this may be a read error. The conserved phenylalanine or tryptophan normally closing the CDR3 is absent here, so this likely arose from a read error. This chain's CDR3 is CASSSVLDNTDTQYY. CDR3 sequence (DNA): TGTGCCAGCAGTTCCGTTCTCGATAACACAGATACGCAGTATTAT. The chain recombines TRBV2 with TRBJ2-3; unclear D gene. From germline, CDR1 is SNHLY and CDR2 FYNNEI. V was pared by 5 bases and J by 2 bases, with 14 bases between. This CDR3 has 15 amino acids.

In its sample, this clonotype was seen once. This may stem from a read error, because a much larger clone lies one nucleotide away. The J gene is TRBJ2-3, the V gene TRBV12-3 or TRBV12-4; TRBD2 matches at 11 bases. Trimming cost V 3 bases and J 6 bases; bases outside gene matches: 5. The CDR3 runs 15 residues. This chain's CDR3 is CASSFGASGGDTQYF. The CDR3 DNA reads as TGTGCCAGCAGTTTCGGGGCTAGCGGGGGGGATACGCAGTATTTT.

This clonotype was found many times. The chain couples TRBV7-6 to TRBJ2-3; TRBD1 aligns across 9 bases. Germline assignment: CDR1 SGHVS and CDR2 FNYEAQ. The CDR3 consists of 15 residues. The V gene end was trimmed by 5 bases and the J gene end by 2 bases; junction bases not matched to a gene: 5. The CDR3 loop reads CASSLDRGNTDTQYF. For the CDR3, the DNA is TGTGCCAGCAGCCTAGACAGGGGGAACACAGATACGCAGTATTTT.

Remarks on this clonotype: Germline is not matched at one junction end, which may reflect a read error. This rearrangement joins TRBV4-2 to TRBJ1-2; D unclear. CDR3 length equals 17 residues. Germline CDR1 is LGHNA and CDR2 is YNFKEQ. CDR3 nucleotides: TGTGCCAGCAGCCAAGATCTAGGCACAGACATAATCTATGGCGACGCCTTC. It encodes CASSQDLGTDIIYGDAF.